This T cell receptor (beta chain) was identified during a study of blood T cell repertoires in COVID-19. Overall study: Researchers got acute and convalescent COVID-19 samples from the United States, Italy and Spain.

Methods used by the authors: It was from reference gene primer amplification that nucleated cell counts were estimated. This table comes from immunoSEQ multiplex PCR, and its TCRdb copy is limited to in-frame clones, with some not included. V and J calls and clone size are copied from that table; D and trimming were computed from the DNA. The repertoire holds 75,000 to 90,000 clones, with under 80% as singletons. Germline assignment: CDR1 SQVTM and CDR2 ANQGSEA. V trimming: 4 bases; J trimming: 5 bases; junction bases outside the gene matches: 7. The CDR3 has 13 residues. This clonotype was sampled from a man in his 60s with COVID-19, enrolled during active disease. This sequence joins TRBV29-1 and TRBJ2-5; 7 bases match TRBD1. The specimen was peripheral blood. Written as DNA, the CDR3 is TGCAGCGTTGGAGGGGGCCTTCCGGAGACCCAGTACTTC. This codes for CSVGGGLPETQYF.